This T cell receptor beta chain is drawn from a study of vaccination effects on CD4 cells after COVID-19. As for the study in general: Under the ViraFEST assay, PBMC were stimulated with viral peptide pools so that antigen-specific CD4+ T cells expanded. Sequencing was performed afterwards. Every well housed more than 1.5 million PBMC, which grew in culture alongside around 9.8 IU/ml IL-2 and around 9.4 ug/ml peptides.

The assay was immunoSEQ multiplex PCR, and TCRdb's table has in-frame clones only and misses some. This table holds roughly 34,000 clones, 70% found once. Remarks on this clone: The target antigen is unknown.

Study-level results: Marked clonal contraction was seen late after vaccination (in both infection- and vaccine-induced clones).

Following an approximately eleven-day culture, CD4+ T cells were purified. V trimming: 7 bases; J trimming: 10 bases; junction bases outside the gene matches: 7. Looked up from germline, CDR1 is WNHNN and CDR2 is SYGVQD (reference sequence). This CDR3 has 13 amino acids. This TCR was sampled from a human donor who received a COVID-19 vaccine. The chain carries TRBV10-1 and TRBJ1-1; TRBD1 aligns across 12 bases. The starting material was CD4+ T cells from PBMCs cultured without peptide, obtained before COVID-19 vaccination. CDR3 amino acids: CASNTGTGGRAFF. CDR3 coding DNA: TGCGCCAGCAATACCGGGACAGGGGGCCGAGCTTTCTTT.